A selection of T cell receptor beta chains follows, all from one sample in a study of high-grade serous ovarian cancer treatment subgroups. The table came from immunoSEQ multiplex PCR; TCRdb's copy has only in-frame clones and leaves some out. The table has 35,000 to 45,000 clones, 79% seen once; the top ten hold less than 4%. The specimen was tumor tissue. The receptors derive from a human donor with high-grade serous ovarian cancer. CDR3s leave out the opening cysteine and the closing phenylalanine or tryptophan.

V gene: TRBV20-1
J gene: TRBJ2-7
CDR3 protein: SADTQYEQY

V gene: TRBV9
J gene: TRBJ2-5
CDR3 protein: ASSVGRLTGGFQETQY

V gene: TRBV6-6
J gene: TRBJ1-1
CDR3 protein: ASSYSGRAEAF

V gene: TRBV19
J gene: TRBJ2-7
CDR3 protein: ASSPDSYEQY

V gene: TRBV28
J gene: TRBJ2-7
CDR3 protein: ASSLRGRSFEQY

V gene: TRBV18
J gene: TRBJ1-3
CDR3 protein: ASSPEGSGNTIY

V gene: TRBV7-2
J gene: TRBJ2-7
CDR3 protein: ASSLRGAVGDSYEQY

V gene: TRBV28
J gene: TRBJ1-2
CDR3 protein: ASSSSGTGNGYT

V gene: TRBV6-6
J gene: TRBJ2-7
CDR3 protein: ASSSGTSAYEQY

V gene: TRBV4-1
J gene: TRBJ2-7
CDR3 protein: ASSQDRHEKEFREQY

V gene: TRBV14
J gene: TRBJ2-1
CDR3 protein: ASSQALYNEQF

V gene: TRBV4-2
J gene: TRBJ1-4
CDR3 protein: ASSQEPPGGGLNEKLF

V gene: TRBV29-1
J gene: TRBJ2-3
CDR3 protein: SLLGLTKTDTQY

V gene: TRBV27
J gene: TRBJ2-1
CDR3 protein: ASSFRGGYNEQF

V gene: TRBV11-3
J gene: TRBJ1-2
CDR3 protein: ASSARGNGYT

V gene: TRBV7-2
J gene: TRBJ2-5
CDR3 protein: ASSLTGPWAQY

V gene: TRBV5-1
J gene: TRBJ2-2
CDR3 protein: ASSPTGNTGELF

V gene: TRBV12-5
J gene: TRBJ2-5
CDR3 protein: ASGEAPASGIQETQY

V gene: TRBV18
J gene: TRBJ1-1
CDR3 protein: ASSPRQGSPEAF

V gene: TRBV11-2
J gene: TRBJ2-6
CDR3 protein: ASSFSTIISGANVLT

V gene: TRBV7-9
J gene: TRBJ2-2
CDR3 protein: ASSEGQATGELF

V gene: TRBV19
J gene: TRBJ1-1
CDR3 protein: ASRGPEAF

V gene: TRBV19
J gene: TRBJ1-5
CDR3 protein: ASSTGKAQPQH

V gene: TRBV7-9
J gene: TRBJ1-4
CDR3 protein: ASSRAGHAENEKLF